Described below is a single T cell receptor (beta chain) sequence and its context. This clonotype has a handful of counts. Its target antigen remains unknown. Qualities for individual bases were not recorded, and no much larger clone is one base off. This entry comes from a study of CD8 T cells in ankylosing spondylitis (TCRdb year 2017). For the study in its entirety: T cell receptor beta repertoires were profiled in healthy donors and ankylosing spondylitis patients so that disease-linked TCR variants could be found. In total, the full study cohort was made up of 110 or so healthy donors and approximately 27 ankylosing spondylitis patients. Samples of peripheral blood were taken, and for ankylosing spondylitis patients, synovial fluid was collected as well. Overall study results and their limits: Some motif variants had previously been reported in the synovial fluid and blood of reactive arthritis patients, which suggests shared mechanisms of disease initiation. A TCR beta motif made up of eight highly homologous amino acid variants appeared to be characteristic of blood from ankylosing spondylitis patients. The disease-linked clones were reported to be significantly enriched in matched synovial fluid samples from ankylosing spondylitis patients. In peripheral blood, the disease-linked clones were found at relatively low frequencies and had a CD8+ phenotype.

Sequencing instrument: Illumina HiSeq 2500. Quantitative 5'-RACE with molecular barcodes was the method used to prepare the TCR beta libraries. The original methods were these. Disease-linked TCR variants were identified with a new computational method built on a probabilistic model of VDJ rearrangement. TCRdb passed the public sequencing reads through fastp at Q25 and MiXCR, retaining productive beta sequences. Rows matching on CDR3 protein sequence are summarized as one entry with the most common DNA and genes. These V and J calls derive from TCRdb rather than the authors' analysis. The table for this sample lists hundreds of thousands of distinct CDR3 sequences; 10% to 15% of them were counted only once. The ten most abundant clones make up 0.51% of the sample. Sequences were obtained from blood, either unsorted or a sorted T cell fraction (not recorded which). This clonotype was obtained from a male donor with ankylosing spondylitis.

The CDR3 here reads CASSGRVSTGELFF. The DNA sequence follows: TGTGCCAGCAGTGGGCGGGTGAGCACCGGGGAGCTGTTTTTT. The chain is encoded by TRBV2 joined to TRBJ2-2; the D gene is possibly TRBD2, with 5 bases matching. The germline V gene sets CDR1 to SNHLY and CDR2 to FYNNEI. From cysteine to phenylalanine, the CDR3 is 14 amino acids long. CDR3 DNA is the only sequence kept; it has 42 bases, read in frame from the first base. V drops 4 bases and J drops 4 bases, leaving 10 bases in between.